The 7 T cell receptor beta chains reported below all come from one sample, sequenced in a study of T cell changes during pregnancy in multiple sclerosis. Assay: immunoSEQ multiplex PCR; the TCRdb copy retains only in-frame clones and omits some. The table records 100,000 or so clones, approximately 90% of them present only once. The sample was peripheral blood, taken in the second trimester of pregnancy. All receptors derive from a female donor with multiple sclerosis, enrolled in a pregnancy study.

The chain employs TRBV5-4 and TRBJ2-2, with D perhaps matching TRBD2 (6 bases). Germline V gene sequence: CDR1 SGHNT, CDR2 YYREEE (reference sequence). Deletions cut 3 bases from V and 2 bases from J, with 14 bases between. The CDR3 has 16 residues. CDR3 amino acids: CASSSGDKANTGELFF. The CDR3, as DNA: TGTGCCAGCAGCTCGGGAGATAAGGCTAACACCGGGGAGCTGTTTTTT.

CDR3 amino acids: CASSKGLAGGAYNEQFF. CDR3 DNA: TGCGCCAGCAGCAAGGGACTAGCGGGAGGTGCCTACAATGAGCAGTTCTTC. The chain combines TRBV5-1 with TRBJ2-1; 15 bases fit TRBD2. Germline CDR1 SGHRS, CDR2 YFSETQ. The V and J ends lost 4 bases and 2 bases, in that order; junction bases with no gene match: 4. This CDR3 has 17 amino acids.

J is TRBJ2-1 and V is TRBV6-6; TRBD1 is a possible D gene (5 bases). Trimming removed 8 bases at V and 3 bases at J, with 20 bases between. The CDR3 consists of 16 residues. Per the germline V gene, CDR1 is MNHNY and CDR2 is SVGAGI (reference sequence). In DNA form, the CDR3 reads TGTGCCAGCTCCGAAGCAGGCAGGGAATTCTACAATGAGCAGTTCTTC. The encoded protein is CASSEAGREFYNEQFF.

The chain has TRBV15 and TRBJ2-5; 12 bases match TRBD1. Looked up from germline, CDR1 is LNHNV and CDR2 is YYDKDF (reference sequence). Trimming cost V 1 base and J 5 bases; bases outside gene matches: 5. There are 16 residues in the CDR3. CDR3 nucleotide sequence: TGTGCCACCAGCAGAGCCGGGACAGGGGGCGCTGAGACCCAGTACTTC. Translated, it gives CATSRAGTGGAETQYF.

The genes are TRBV6-6 and TRBJ1-2; the D gene is possibly TRBD1 (6 bases). The CDR3 length is 13 residues. Trimming pared 6 bases from V and 3 bases from J, leaving 11 bases between. Per germline, CDR1 MNHNY and CDR2 SVGAGI (reference sequence). CDR3 in DNA: TGTGCCAGCAGCCAGACAGGAGACTATGGCTACACCTTC. Translating it yields CASSQTGDYGYTF.

The chain joins TRBV7-9 to TRBJ2-3; unclear D gene. V was trimmed by 6 bases and J by 1 base, leaving 5 bases between them. CDR1 and CDR2 (germline): SEHNR, FQNEAQ (reference sequence). The CDR3 loop spans 12 amino acids. The CDR3 DNA reads as TGTGCCAGCAGTGCAGGCACAGATACGCAGTATTTT. Translated: CASSAGTDTQYF.

The chain recombines TRBV7-9 with TRBJ2-1; 11 nucleotides agree with TRBD2. The length of the CDR3 is 15 residues. Germline CDR1 is SEHNR and CDR2 is FQNEAQ (reference sequence). V shed 3 bases, J shed 9 bases, and the junction held 7 bases outside the gene matches. Here the CDR3 DNA reads TGTGCCAGCAGCTTTGGAAGACTAGCGGGACGTGAGCAGTTCTTC. It codes for CASSFGRLAGREQFF.